These 28 T cell receptor beta chains came from one sample sequenced in a study of blood T cell repertoires in COVID-19. Data came from immunoSEQ multiplex PCR; TCRdb stores just in-frame clones and leaves some out. Of 540,000 or so clones detected, roughly nine tenths appear once; the ten largest clones hold 7.8%. Source material: peripheral blood. These receptors originate from a woman aged 45-60 years with COVID-19, enrolled during active disease.

The rearrangement uses TRBV11-2 and TRBJ1-1; TRBD1 matches at 11 bases. The CDR3 length is 13 residues. Germline values: CDR1 SGHAT, CDR2 FQNNGV. J was trimmed by 11 bases and V by 5 bases; bases with no gene match: 7. CDR3 DNA sequence: TGTGCCAGCAGCCCCGGACAGGGGGCGCAGGCTTTCTTT. It specifies CASSPGQGAQAFF.

The rearrangement joins TRBV25-1 to TRBJ1-2, with D uncertain. CDR1 MGHDK and CDR2 SYGVNS come from the germline V gene. The CDR3 runs 11 residues. The V and J ends lost 5 bases and 8 bases respectively, with 9 bases between them. CDR3 nucleotide sequence: TGTGCCAGCAGTTTCGGGTACGGCTACACCTTC. Translation: CASSFGYGYTF.

The chain joins TRBV12-3 or TRBV12-4 to TRBJ1-5, with no clear D. V dropped 2 bases and J dropped 4 bases, with 6 bases sitting between them. The CDR3 length is 13 residues. Here the CDR3 reads CASSLNGNQPQHF. CDR3 nucleotide sequence: TGTGCCAGCAGTTTAAACGGGAATCAGCCCCAGCATTTT.

This chain uses TRBV5-6 with TRBJ1-2; maybe TRBD1 (5 bases). V lost 5 bases, J lost 8 bases, and 34 bases lay in between. Germline CDR1 SGHDT, CDR2 YYEEEE. This CDR3 region has 19 residues. The CDR3: CASRPTGWGIGGKDGGYTF. DNA of the CDR3: TGTGCCAGCAGACCCACAGGTTGGGGTATAGGAGGGAAAGACGGCGGCTACACCTTC.

The V and J genes are TRBV19 and TRBJ2-1; D might be TRBD2 (6 bases). Germline-derived CDR1 and CDR2 are LNHDA and SQIVND (reference sequence). With 10 bases removed from V and 8 bases from J, the gap between germline ends came to 18 bases. This CDR3 contains 13 residues. The CDR3 loop is CATQEAPGDEQFF. The DNA of the CDR3 is TGTGCCACCCAGGAGGCCCCGGGGGATGAGCAGTTCTTC.

This clone occurred once. V and J are TRBV19 and TRBJ2-3; TRBD2 might be the D (6 bases). With 6 bases removed from V and 6 bases from J, the gap between germline ends came to 19 bases. This CDR3 comprises 15 residues. Germline CDR1 and CDR2: LNHDA and SQIVND (reference sequence). The CDR3 DNA is TGTGCCAGTAGACCCTTAACGGGAGAATGGGATACGCAGTATTTT. It encodes CASRPLTGEWDTQYF.

The chain has TRBV7-2 and TRBJ2-1; TRBD2 aligns across 8 bases. The germline V gene has CDR1 SGHTA and CDR2 FQGNSA. V shed 5 bases, J shed 9 bases, and the junction held 21 bases outside the gene matches. The CDR3 is 18 residues long. The CDR3 region is CASSKLGRAGVEGGEQFF. CDR3 bases: TGTGCCAGCAGCAAGTTGGGTAGAGCGGGGGTAGAGGGCGGTGAGCAGTTCTTC.

The chain is built from TRBV5-1 and TRBJ2-1; D is uncertain. V was cut by 2 bases and J by 9 bases, with 9 bases left in between. The CDR3 totals 12 residues. In germline, CDR1 is SGHRS, CDR2 YFSETQ. CDR3 sequence: CASSFGEVEQFF. The DNA for the CDR3 is TGCGCCAGCAGCTTTGGCGAGGTTGAGCAGTTCTTC.

The CDR3 nucleotides are TGTGCCAGCAGCTTGAGCGGGGGGGTCGTTTACAATGAGCAGTTCTTC. Its translation: CASSLSGGVVYNEQFF. The chain carries TRBV5-4 and TRBJ2-1; 10 bases align to TRBD2. CDR1 is SGHNT and CDR2 is YYREEE in the germline V gene (reference sequence). J gave up 4 bases and V 1 base, and 5 bases lay outside the gene matches. The CDR3 consists of 16 residues. Filled out from reference TRBV5-4 and TRBJ2-1, the complete variable domain reads ETGVTQSPTHLIKTRGQQVTLRCSSQSGHNTVSWYQQALGQGPQFIFQYYREEENGRGNFPPRFSGLQFPNYSSELNVNALELDDSALYLCASSLSGGVVYNEQFFGPGTRLTVL.

This chain uses TRBV29-1 with TRBJ1-1; TRBD1 agrees at 8 bases. This CDR3 comprises 15 residues. V was pared by 1 base and J by 1 base, with 5 bases of the junction left unmatched. The V gene's germline CDR1 is SQVTM and CDR2 ANQGSEA. Here the CDR3 DNA reads TGCAGCGTTGAAGTTTCTGGGACAGGGAACACTGAAGCTTTCTTT. This codes for CSVEVSGTGNTEAFF.

This clone has more than one count but fewer than ten. This chain connects TRBV27 to TRBJ1-1; a weak D match, TRBD1 (5 bases). Germline-derived CDR1 and CDR2 are MNHEY and SMNVEV (reference sequence). V lost 6 bases and J lost 2, with 10 bases in between. CDR3 size: 13 residues. The CDR3 sequence is CASRAGLNTEAFF. CDR3 DNA: TGTGCCAGCAGGGCGGGACTAAACACTGAAGCTTTCTTT.

The chain recombines TRBV3-1 (or the pseudogene TRBV3-2) with TRBJ1-1; 7 nucleotides match TRBD1. The germline V gene has CDR1 LGHDT and CDR2 YNNKEL (reference sequence). This CDR3 spans 15 amino acids. After removal of 4 bases from V and 7 bases from J, the junction contained 12 bases not matched to a gene. CDR3 residues: CASSPSTGRYGEAFF. The CDR3 DNA follows: TGTGCCAGCAGCCCATCGACAGGGAGGTACGGTGAAGCTTTCTTT.

The CDR3 reads CASSLRGNSPLHF. CDR3 sequence (DNA): TGTGCCAGCAGCTTACGCGGGAATTCACCCCTCCACTTT. The chain joins TRBV7-9 to TRBJ1-6; D ambiguous. In germline, CDR1 is SEHNR, CDR2 FQNEAQ (reference sequence). Trimming took off 2 bases at V and 7 bases at J, with 6 bases between the two ends. The CDR3 totals 13 residues.

The CDR3 spells CASRSARGCYNEQFF. The CDR3 DNA reads as TGTGCCAGCAGGTCCGCCAGGGGGTGCTACAATGAGCAGTTCTTC. This chain uses TRBV21-1 with TRBJ2-1; the table's D call of TRBD1 was not tested on the DNA. TRBV21-1 represents a pseudogene. The CDR3 is made up of 15 amino acids.

The V call is TRBV6-5, the J call TRBJ1-6; 8 bases are shared with TRBD1. After removal of 4 bases from V and 9 bases from J, the junction contained 8 bases not matched to a gene. This CDR3 is 15 amino acids long. Germline V gene lookup returns CDR1 MNHEY and CDR2 SVGAGI. CDR3 loop: CASSLPGTGGSPLHF. The CDR3 bases are TGTGCCAGCAGTTTACCCGGGACAGGAGGTTCACCCCTCCACTTT.

This chain's CDR3 is CASTRVQGGNQPQHF. As DNA, the CDR3 is TGTGCCAGTACCCGGGTCCAGGGAGGTAATCAGCCCCAGCATTTT. The chain is built from TRBV19 and TRBJ1-5, with D possibly TRBD1 on 5 matching bases. Trimming left V 7 bases short and J 4 bases short, with 17 bases between. Germline CDR1 LNHDA, CDR2 SQIVND (reference sequence). The CDR3 contains 15 residues.

The rearrangement links TRBV9 to TRBJ2-7, with a weak D call TRBD1 (6 bases). This CDR3 is built from 15 residues. V gave up 1 base and J gave up 4 bases, with 15 bases separating them. CDR1 is SGDLS, CDR2 YYNGEE, per germline. CDR3 sequence reads: CASSVTWGRGYEQYF. The CDR3 DNA is TGTGCCAGCAGCGTAACTTGGGGCAGGGGATACGAGCAGTACTTC.

J is TRBJ2-1 and V is TRBV3-1 (or the pseudogene TRBV3-2); 14 positions match TRBD2. This CDR3 has 15 amino acids. Trimming cost V 4 bases and J 11 bases; bases outside gene matches: 7. Germline V gene sequence: CDR1 LGHDT, CDR2 YNNKEL (reference sequence). In nucleotides, the CDR3 is TGTGCCAGCAGCCTATGGACTAGCGGGGGGAGTAAGCAGTTCTTC. Its protein is CASSLWTSGGSKQFF.

Only a few counts were recorded for this clone. Additional DNA sequences in this sample encode the identical CDR3. The V and J genes are TRBV11-2 and TRBJ1-1; D not certain. Germline V gene sequence: CDR1 SGHAT, CDR2 FQNNGV. The CDR3 spans 12 residues. V lost 5 bases, J lost 2 bases, and 6 bases lay in between. The CDR3 region has the DNA TGTGCCAGCAGCAGGACTAACACTGAAGCTTTCTTT. As protein: CASSRTNTEAFF. Full variable domain (remainder filled in from reference TRBV11-2 and TRBJ1-1): EAGVAQSPRYKIIEKRQSVAFWCNPISGHATLYWYQQILGQGPKLLIQFQNNGVVDDSQLPKDRFSAERLKGVDSTLKIQPAKLEDSAVYLCASSRTNTEAFFGQGTRLTVV.

The V gene is TRBV7-3, the J gene TRBJ2-2; 7 bases are shared with TRBD2. This CDR3 contains 14 residues. Germline V gives CDR1 SGHTA, CDR2 FQGTGA. V lost 5 bases to trimming and J lost 3 bases; unmatched junction nucleotides: 3. The chain's CDR3 is CASSRDYDTGELFF. The CDR3 DNA reads as TGTGCCAGCAGCCGGGACTATGACACCGGGGAGCTGTTTTTT.

V usage is TRBV27 and J usage is TRBJ2-2; D unclear. Trimming shortened V by 6 bases and J by 2 bases, and 10 bases separated the two germline ends. Germline V gene data show CDR1 as MNHEY and CDR2 as SMNVEV (reference sequence). The CDR3 has 14 amino acids. The CDR3 bases are TGTGCCAGCAGATACCGAGTAAACACCGGGGAGCTGTTTTTT. Amino acid sequence: CASRYRVNTGELFF.

The V call is TRBV7-8, the J call TRBJ1-2; 7 bases fit TRBD1. The ends lost 5 bases at V and 1 base at J; junction bases unmatched: 10. The germline CDR1 and CDR2 sequences are SGHVS and FQNEAQ. The CDR3 sequence is 16 residues long. The CDR3 is CASSPTRQGDNYGYTF. In DNA form, the CDR3 reads TGTGCCAGCAGCCCAACGAGGCAGGGGGATAACTATGGCTACACCTTC.

The chain carries TRBV19 and TRBJ1-6, with 11 bases identical to TRBD1. In germline, CDR1 is LNHDA, CDR2 SQIVND (reference sequence). V was clipped by 3 bases and J by 8 bases; unmatched bases: 6. The CDR3 loop spans 16 amino acids. The CDR3 DNA is TGTGCCAGTAGTATTTATCGGGGACAGGGGGATTCACCCCTCCACTTT. Amino acids: CASSIYRGQGDSPLHF.

This chain uses TRBV5-4 with TRBJ1-1, with D possibly being TRBD1 (5 bases). Trimming shortened V by 4 bases and J by 1 base, and 14 bases separated the two germline ends. The CDR3 extends over 15 amino acids. Germline-derived CDR1 and CDR2 are SGHNT and YYREEE (reference sequence). The CDR3 loop reads CASSRKQGTNTEAFF. The CDR3, as DNA: TGTGCCAGCAGCCGAAAGCAGGGCACGAACACTGAAGCTTTCTTT.

The V call is TRBV5-1, the J call TRBJ1-1; D not resolved. With 2 bases removed from V and 7 bases from J, the gap between germline ends came to 12 bases. Per germline, CDR1 SGHRS and CDR2 YFSETQ. This CDR3 has 13 amino acids. The CDR3: CASSFNEGREAFF. In nucleotides, the CDR3 is TGCGCCAGCAGCTTCAACGAGGGCCGTGAAGCTTTCTTT.

The V gene is TRBV9, the J gene TRBJ2-6, with 7 nucleotides matching TRBD1. Germline V lookup: CDR1 SGDLS, CDR2 YYNGEE. V dropped 4 bases and J dropped 1; count of bases not matched to a gene: 11. This CDR3 comprises 18 residues. The CDR3 DNA reads TGTGCCAGCAGCCTACGTGGGGACAGCTTATCTGGGGCCAACGTCCTGACTTTC. As protein: CASSLRGDSLSGANVLTF.

The V and J genes are TRBV29-1 and TRBJ2-3, with a tentative D call TRBD2 (7 bases). CDR1 and CDR2 from the germline V gene are SQVTM and ANQGSEA. The CDR3 loop spans 13 amino acids. V was shortened by 7 bases and J by 6 bases, with 17 bases between the two germline ends. The CDR3 DNA reads as TGCAGCGGCGAAGTAGGGGGGGAGGATACGCAGTATTTT. This codes for CSGEVGGEDTQYF.

The chain is built from TRBV25-1 and TRBJ1-2; TRBD1 is a possible D gene (5 bases). Trimming removed 3 bases at V and 3 bases at J, with 20 bases between. The germline V gene has CDR1 MGHDK and CDR2 SYGVNS. This CDR3 region has 17 residues. The CDR3 is CASSDWAREREDYGYTF. The CDR3 nucleotides read TGTGCCAGCAGTGATTGGGCCAGGGAGCGGGAGGACTATGGCTACACCTTC.